One sample yielded the 11 T cell receptor beta chains listed below, sequenced in a study of shared clonotypes between healthy human individuals. Produced via immunoSEQ multiplex PCR; TCRdb's table is partial and in-frame only. The table has a few hundred thousand clones, around 95% seen once. CD45RO-negative cells were positively selected for CCR7, leaving out terminally differentiated effector memory CD45RA+ cells. Sequenced input: naive CD8+ T cells sorted from blood. These TCRs come from a woman in her 30s in good health.

The CDR3 DNA reads as TGTGCCAGCAGCTTACTAGCGGGAGTAACGCGCCCCTACGAGCAGTACTTC. Residues: CASSLLAGVTRPYEQYF. This rearrangement joins TRBV7-9 to TRBJ2-7, with 10 bases lining up with TRBD2. V gave up 2 bases and J gave up 2 bases; unmatched junction bases: 9. The CDR3 is 17 amino acids. The germline CDR1 and CDR2 sequences are SEHNR and FQNEAQ (reference sequence). The whole variable domain, remainder taken from reference TRBV7-9 and TRBJ2-7, is DTGVSQNPRHKITKRGQNVTFRCDPISEHNRLYWYRQTLGQGPEFLTYFQNEAQLEKSRLLSDRFSAERPKGSFSTLEIQRTEQGDSAMYLCASSLLAGVTRPYEQYFGPGTRLTVT.

The rearrangement joins TRBV7-7 to TRBJ2-1; D remains unclear. The length of the CDR3 is 17 residues. Deletions cut 1 base from V and 2 bases from J, with 15 bases between. From germline, CDR1 is SSHAT and CDR2 FNYEAQ (reference sequence). CDR3 bases: TGTGCCAGCAGCTTAGGTTTACGTGTGTCACCCTACAATGAGCAGTTCTTC. As protein: CASSLGLRVSPYNEQFF.

The chain carries TRBV19 and TRBJ2-3; weak D call: TRBD1 (6 bases). Germline-derived CDR1 and CDR2 are LNHDA and SQIVND (reference sequence). V shed 3 bases and J shed 9 bases, with 13 bases lying between them. The CDR3 is 13 residues long. CDR3 bases: TGTGCCAGTAGTATGAATATTGGGGGCACGCAGTATTTT. Protein: CASSMNIGGTQYF.

V usage is TRBV13 and J usage is TRBJ2-7; D gene unclear. Germline V CDR1 and CDR2: PRHDT, FYEKMQ (reference sequence). V was pared by 1 base and J by 5 bases, with 6 bases between. The CDR3 runs to 12 residues. The CDR3 DNA reads TGTGCCAGCAGCTTAGACCGGGACGAGCAGTACTTC. Translated: CASSLDRDEQYF.

The J gene is TRBJ1-4, the V gene TRBV7-8; TRBD1 aligns across 7 bases. The CDR3 is made up of 14 amino acids. The V and J ends lost 4 bases and 5 bases, in that order; junction bases with no gene match: 4. The germline V gene has CDR1 SGHVS and CDR2 FQNEAQ. This CDR3 is CASSYRGLNEKLFF. The CDR3 bases are TGTGCCAGCAGCTACAGGGGCTTGAATGAAAAACTGTTTTTT.

This clone was recorded once. The V call is TRBV19, the J call TRBJ2-1, with TRBD2 as a possible D gene (6 bases). V shed 1 base and J shed 6 bases, with 10 bases lying between them. Per the germline V gene, CDR1 is LNHDA and CDR2 is SQIVND (reference sequence). The CDR3 sequence is 14 residues long. CDR3 DNA: TGTGCCAGTAGTATAGCGGGAGCTTCCAATGAGCAGTTCTTC. Its protein is CASSIAGASNEQFF.

This CDR3 reads CATNPGLARYEQYF. The CDR3 nucleotides read TGTGCCACTAACCCGGGACTAGCGCGGTACGAGCAGTACTTC. The chain combines TRBV2 with TRBJ2-7, with TRBD2 identical over 10 bases. Unmatched junction bases numbered 10, after V lost 10 bases and J lost 4 bases. Germline V gene sequence: CDR1 SNHLY, CDR2 FYNNEI. The CDR3 has 14 residues.

There are a few counts of this clone. J is TRBJ1-5 and V is TRBV28, with 9 bases lining up with TRBD1. The germline gives CDR1 MDHEN, CDR2 SYDVKM. J was trimmed by 2 bases and V by 6 bases; bases with no gene match: 8. The CDR3 has 16 residues. The CDR3 region has the DNA TGTGCCAGCAGCTCCTACAGGGACAGGGGCAATCAGCCCCAGCATTTT. This sequence encodes CASSSYRDRGNQPQHF. The full variable domain, with the rest looked up from reference TRBV28 and TRBJ1-5, is DVKVTQSSRYLVKRTGEKVFLECVQDMDHENMFWYRQDPGLGLRLIYFSYDVKMKEKGDIPEGYSVSREKKERFSLILESASTNQTSMYLCASSSYRDRGNQPQHFGDGTRLSIL.

This chain joins TRBV5-1 and TRBJ1-1; tentative D call: TRBD1 (6 bases). The CDR3 contains 14 residues. Per the germline V gene, CDR1 is SGHRS and CDR2 is YFSETQ. The V end lost 5 bases, the J end lost 3 bases, and 14 bases lay between the germline ends. CDR3 bases: TGCGCCAGCAGTACAGGGAGGGCGTACACTGAAGCTTTCTTT. Protein sequence: CASSTGRAYTEAFF.

CDR3 in DNA: TGTGCCAGCAGCTTGGCACTAGCGGGAGGTCTCTACAATGAGCAGTTCTTC. It specifies CASSLALAGGLYNEQFF. The chain links TRBV7-8 to TRBJ2-1, with TRBD2 matching over 12 bases. The V segment lost 3 bases and the J segment 3 bases; nucleotides outside the gene matches: 6. The CDR3 spans 17 residues. CDR1 and CDR2 (germline): SGHVS, FQNEAQ.

The chain has TRBV7-6 and TRBJ1-4; D gene uncertain. This CDR3 has 16 amino acids. V gave up 1 base and J gave up 0 bases, with 9 bases separating them. The germline V gene encodes CDR1 SGHVS and CDR2 FNYEAQ. The CDR3 protein is CASSLGSTATNEKLFF. The CDR3 nucleotides read TGTGCCAGCAGCTTAGGGTCGACGGCAACTAATGAAAAACTGTTTTTT.